This paragraph covers one T cell receptor beta chain sequence. TCRdb's copy holds only in-frame clones and misses some; the assay was immunoSEQ multiplex PCR. The profile covers over 1.5 million clones, with 95% to 99% appearing a single time and about 0.45% taken by the ten largest. This sample is drawn from a study of shared clonotypes between healthy human individuals. The origin of this receptor is a man between 25 and 39 years old in good health. Material: naive CD4+ T cells sorted from blood. The sample's subset: CD45RA+ positively selected.

CDR3 residues: CASSKGSIDSGKETQYF. The DNA for the CDR3 is TGTGCCAGCAGCAAAGGGTCGATCGACTCAGGCAAAGAGACCCAGTACTTC. The genes are TRBV21-1 and TRBJ2-5. TRBV21-1 is an annotated pseudogene. The length of the CDR3 is 17 residues.